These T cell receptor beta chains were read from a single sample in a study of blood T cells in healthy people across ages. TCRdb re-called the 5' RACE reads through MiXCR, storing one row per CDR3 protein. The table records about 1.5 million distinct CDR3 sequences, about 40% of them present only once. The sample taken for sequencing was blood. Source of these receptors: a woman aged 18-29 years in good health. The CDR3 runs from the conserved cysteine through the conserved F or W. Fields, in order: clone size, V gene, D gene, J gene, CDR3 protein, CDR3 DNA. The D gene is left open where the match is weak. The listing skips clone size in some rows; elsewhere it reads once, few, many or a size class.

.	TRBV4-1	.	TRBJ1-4	CASSQDLRGLSEKLFF	TGCGCCAGCAGCCAAGATTTACGAGGATTAAGTGAAAAACTGTTTTTT
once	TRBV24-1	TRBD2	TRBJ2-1	CATSVAGGREQFF	TGTGCCACCAGTGTGGCGGGAGGTCGGGAGCAGTTCTTC
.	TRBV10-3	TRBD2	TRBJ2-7	CATGLAGVLVGEQYF	TGTGCCACGGGACTAGCGGGAGTTCTTGTGGGGGAGCAGTACTTC
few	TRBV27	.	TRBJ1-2	CASRRGSGVSANYGYTF	TGTGCCAGCAGACGGGGGTCCGGGGTCTCTGCTAACTATGGCTACACCTTC
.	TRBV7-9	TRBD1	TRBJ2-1	CASSSFETGNNEQFF	TGTGCCAGCAGCTCCTTCGAGACAGGGAACAATGAGCAGTTCTTC
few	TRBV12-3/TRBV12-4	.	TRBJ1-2	CASPQAPFTGIYGYTF	TGTGCCAGCCCCCAGGCCCCCTTCACAGGGATCTATGGCTACACCTTC
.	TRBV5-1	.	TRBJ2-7	CASSLETRLPSYEQYF	TGCGCCAGCAGCTTGGAGACTAGGCTTCCCTCCTACGAGCAGTACTTC
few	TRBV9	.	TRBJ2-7	CASSPGLPPYEQYF	TGTGCCAGCAGCCCCGGATTACCCCCCTACGAGCAGTACTTC
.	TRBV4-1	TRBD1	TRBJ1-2	CASSQDGQGYYGYTF	TGCGCCAGCAGCCAAGACGGACAGGGCTACTATGGCTACACCTTC
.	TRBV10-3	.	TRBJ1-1	CAISESGGGEVAFF	TGTGCCATCAGTGAGTCGGGGGGAGGCGAAGTAGCTTTCTTT
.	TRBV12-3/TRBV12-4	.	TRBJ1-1	CASSLAAREAFF	TGTGCCAGCAGTTTAGCGGCACGGGAAGCTTTCTTT
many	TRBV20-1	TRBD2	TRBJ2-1	CSARGGSSYNEQFF	TGCAGTGCTAGGGGGGGGTCTTCCTACAATGAGCAGTTCTTC
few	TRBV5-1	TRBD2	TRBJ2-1	CASRSGTSWTNEQFF	TGCGCCAGCAGGTCCGGGACTAGCTGGACCAATGAGCAGTTCTTC
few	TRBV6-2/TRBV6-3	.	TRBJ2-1	CASSSWDLPSYNEQFF	TGTGCCAGCAGTTCCTGGGACTTACCCTCCTACAATGAGCAGTTCTTC
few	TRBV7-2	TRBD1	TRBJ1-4	CASSSWDRGTNEKLFF	TGTGCCAGCAGCTCCTGGGACAGGGGAACTAATGAAAAACTGTTTTTT
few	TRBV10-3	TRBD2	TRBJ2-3	CAISIAGVPSSTDTQYF	TGTGCCATCTCCATAGCGGGGGTACCTAGTAGCACAGATACGCAGTATTTT
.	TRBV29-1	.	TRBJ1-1	CSVVGGNTEAFF	TGCAGCGTTGTTGGGGGGAACACTGAAGCTTTCTTT
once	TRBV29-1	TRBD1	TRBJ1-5	CSVGGQGIQPQHF	TGCAGCGTTGGTGGACAGGGCATTCAGCCCCAGCATTTT
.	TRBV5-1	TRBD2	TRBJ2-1	CASSPRAPGLAVNEQFF	TGCGCCAGCAGCCCCCGGGCGCCGGGACTAGCGGTCAATGAGCAGTTCTTC
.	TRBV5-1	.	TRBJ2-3	CASGTTGLSDTQYF	TGCGCCAGTGGGACGACGGGTCTCTCAGATACGCAGTATTTT
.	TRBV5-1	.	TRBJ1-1	CASSPDVDTEAFF	TGCGCCAGCAGCCCGGACGTGGACACTGAAGCTTTCTTT
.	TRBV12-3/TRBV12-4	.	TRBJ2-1	CASTPGAGSRGNEQFF	TGTGCCAGCACCCCTGGGGCGGGATCTAGGGGCAATGAGCAGTTCTTC
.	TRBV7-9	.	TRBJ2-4	CASSLGAGWEQYF	TGTGCCAGCAGCTTAGGGGCAGGGTGGGAGCAGTACTTC
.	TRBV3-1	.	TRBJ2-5	CASSQHGLSQETQYF	TGTGCCAGCAGCCAACATGGACTAAGCCAAGAGACCCAGTACTTC
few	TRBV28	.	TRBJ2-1	CASRKDGFLLNEQFF	TGTGCCAGCAGAAAGGACGGCTTTCTCCTCAATGAGCAGTTCTTC
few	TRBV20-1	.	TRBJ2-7	CSASIHEQYF	TGCAGTGCTAGTATCCACGAGCAGTACTTC
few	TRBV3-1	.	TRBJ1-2	CASSSVRGYTF	TGTGCCAGCAGCTCTGTCCGCGGCTACACCTTC
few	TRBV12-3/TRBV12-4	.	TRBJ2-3	CASSFALASDTQYF	TGTGCCAGCAGTTTCGCGCTAGCGTCAGATACGCAGTATTTT
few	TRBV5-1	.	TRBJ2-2	CASSLDGYTGELFF	TGCGCCAGCAGCTTGGACGGATACACCGGGGAGCTGTTTTTT
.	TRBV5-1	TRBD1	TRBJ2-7	CASTLDRGHNEQYF	TGCGCCAGCACCCTGGACAGGGGGCACAATGAGCAGTACTTC
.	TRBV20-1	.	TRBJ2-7	CSAAPSGYEQYF	TGCAGTGCAGCCCCTTCGGGCTACGAGCAGTACTTC